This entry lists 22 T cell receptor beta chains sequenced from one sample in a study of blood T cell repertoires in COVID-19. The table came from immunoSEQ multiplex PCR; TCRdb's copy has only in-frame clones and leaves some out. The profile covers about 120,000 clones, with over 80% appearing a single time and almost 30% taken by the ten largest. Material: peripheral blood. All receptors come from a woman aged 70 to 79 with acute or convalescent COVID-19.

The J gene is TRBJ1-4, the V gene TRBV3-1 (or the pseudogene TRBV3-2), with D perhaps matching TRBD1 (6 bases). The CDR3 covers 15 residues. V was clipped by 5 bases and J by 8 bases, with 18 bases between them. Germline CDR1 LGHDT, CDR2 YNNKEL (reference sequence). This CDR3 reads CASSTRDTLGEKLFF. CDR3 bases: TGTGCCAGCAGCACCCGGGACACTCTAGGGGAAAAACTGTTTTTT.

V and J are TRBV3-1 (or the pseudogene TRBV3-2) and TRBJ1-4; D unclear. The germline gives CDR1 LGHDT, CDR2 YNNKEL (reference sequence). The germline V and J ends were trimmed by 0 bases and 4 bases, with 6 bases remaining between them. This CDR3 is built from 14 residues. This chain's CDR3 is CASSQDRYNEKLFF. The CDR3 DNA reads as TGTGCCAGCAGCCAAGATCGGTATAATGAAAAACTGTTTTTT.

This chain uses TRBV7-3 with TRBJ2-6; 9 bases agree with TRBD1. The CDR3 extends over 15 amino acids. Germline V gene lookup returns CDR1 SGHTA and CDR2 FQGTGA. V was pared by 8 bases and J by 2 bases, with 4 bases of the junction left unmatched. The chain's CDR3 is CASGTGTPGANVLTF. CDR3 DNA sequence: TGTGCCAGCGGGACAGGGACGCCTGGGGCCAACGTCCTGACTTTC. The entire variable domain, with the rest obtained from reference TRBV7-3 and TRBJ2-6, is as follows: GAGVSQTPSNKVTEKGKYVELRCDPISGHTALYWYRQSLGQGPEFLIYFQGTGAADDSGLPNDRFFAVRPEGSVSTLKIQRTERGDSAVYLCASGTGTPGANVLTFGAGSRLTVL.

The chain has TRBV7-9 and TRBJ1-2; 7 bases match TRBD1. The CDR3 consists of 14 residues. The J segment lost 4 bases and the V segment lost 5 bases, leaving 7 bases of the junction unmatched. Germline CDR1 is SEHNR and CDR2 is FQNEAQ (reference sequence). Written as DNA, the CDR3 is TGTGCCAGCAGCCCAGGACAGGCCCTCTATGGCTACACCTTC. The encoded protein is CASSPGQALYGYTF.

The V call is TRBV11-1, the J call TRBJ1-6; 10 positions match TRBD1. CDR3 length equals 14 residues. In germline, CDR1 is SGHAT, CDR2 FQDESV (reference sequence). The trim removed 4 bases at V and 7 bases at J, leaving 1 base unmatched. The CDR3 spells CASSSGQGNSPLHF. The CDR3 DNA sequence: TGTGCCAGCAGCTCGGGACAGGGGAATTCACCCCTCCACTTT.

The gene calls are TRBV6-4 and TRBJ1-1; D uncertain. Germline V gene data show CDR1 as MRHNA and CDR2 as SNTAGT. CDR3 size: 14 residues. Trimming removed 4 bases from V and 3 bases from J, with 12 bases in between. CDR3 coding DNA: TGTGCCAGCAGTGTTGAGGGTACTCACACTGAAGCTTTCTTT. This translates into CASSVEGTHTEAFF.

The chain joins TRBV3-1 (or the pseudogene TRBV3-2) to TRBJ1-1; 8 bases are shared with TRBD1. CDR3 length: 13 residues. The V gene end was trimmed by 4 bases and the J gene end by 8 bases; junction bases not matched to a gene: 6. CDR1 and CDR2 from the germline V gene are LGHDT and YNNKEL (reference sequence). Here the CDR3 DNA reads TGTGCCAGCAGCCTAGGACAGGGCTCAGAAGCTTTCTTT. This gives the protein CASSLGQGSEAFF.

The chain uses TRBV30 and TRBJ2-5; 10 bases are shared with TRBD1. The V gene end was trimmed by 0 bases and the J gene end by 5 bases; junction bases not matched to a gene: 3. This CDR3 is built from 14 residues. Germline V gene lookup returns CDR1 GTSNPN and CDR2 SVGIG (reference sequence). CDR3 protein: CAWSVDRGRETQYF. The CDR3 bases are TGTGCCTGGAGTGTAGACAGGGGGCGGGAGACCCAGTACTTC.

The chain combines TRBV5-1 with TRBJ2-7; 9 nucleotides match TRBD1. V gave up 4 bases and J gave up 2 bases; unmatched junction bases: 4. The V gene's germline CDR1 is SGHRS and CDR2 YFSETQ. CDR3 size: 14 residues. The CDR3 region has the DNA TGCGCCAGCAGCCCGGGACAGGGTCCCTACGAGCAGTACTTC. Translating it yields CASSPGQGPYEQYF.

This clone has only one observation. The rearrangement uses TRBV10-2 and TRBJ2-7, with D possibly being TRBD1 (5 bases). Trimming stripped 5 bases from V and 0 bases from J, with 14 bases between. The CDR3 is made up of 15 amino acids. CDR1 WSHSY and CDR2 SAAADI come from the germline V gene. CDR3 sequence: CASSQRTPGSYEQYF. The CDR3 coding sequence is TGCGCCAGCAGTCAAAGGACACCCGGCTCCTACGAGCAGTACTTC.

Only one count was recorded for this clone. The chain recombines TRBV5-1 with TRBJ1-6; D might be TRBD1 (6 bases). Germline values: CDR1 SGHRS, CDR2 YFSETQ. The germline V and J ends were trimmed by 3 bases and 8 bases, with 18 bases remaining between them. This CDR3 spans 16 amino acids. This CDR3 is CASSWGQGASDSPLHF. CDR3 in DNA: TGCGCCAGCAGCTGGGGGCAGGGCGCTTCGGATTCACCCCTCCACTTT.

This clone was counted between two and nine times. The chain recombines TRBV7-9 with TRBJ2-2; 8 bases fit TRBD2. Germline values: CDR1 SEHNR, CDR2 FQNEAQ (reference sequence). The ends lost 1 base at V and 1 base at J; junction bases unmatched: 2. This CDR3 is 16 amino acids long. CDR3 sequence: CASSLGLAGNTGELFF. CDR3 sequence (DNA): TGTGCCAGCAGCTTAGGGCTAGCGGGGAACACCGGGGAGCTGTTTTTT. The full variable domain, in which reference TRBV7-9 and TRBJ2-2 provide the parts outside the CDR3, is DTGVSQNPRHKITKRGQNVTFRCDPISEHNRLYWYRQTLGQGPEFLTYFQNEAQLEKSRLLSDRFSAERPKGSFSTLEIQRTEQGDSAMYLCASSLGLAGNTGELFFGEGSRLTVL.

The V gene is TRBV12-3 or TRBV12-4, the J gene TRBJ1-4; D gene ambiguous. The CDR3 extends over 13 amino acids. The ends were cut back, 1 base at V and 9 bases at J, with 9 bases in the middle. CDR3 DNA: TGTGCCAGCAGTTTAGGAGTTGAGCAAAAACTGTTTTTT. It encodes CASSLGVEQKLFF.

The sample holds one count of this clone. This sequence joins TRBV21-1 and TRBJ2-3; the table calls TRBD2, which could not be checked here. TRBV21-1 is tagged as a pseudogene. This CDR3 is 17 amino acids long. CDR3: CASSKSKLAGGTDTQYF. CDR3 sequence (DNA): TGTGCCAGCAGCAAAAGTAAACTAGCGGGGGGAACAGATACGCAGTATTTT.

For the CDR3, the DNA is TGTGCCAGTAACAGTATAACGGAGGGGCAAGAGACCCAGTACTTC. The encoded protein is CASNSITEGQETQYF. The chain uses TRBV19 and TRBJ2-5, with D possibly being TRBD2 (6 bases). With 7 bases removed from V and 2 bases from J, the gap between germline ends came to 17 bases. CDR1 and CDR2 (germline): LNHDA, SQIVND (reference sequence). This CDR3 comprises 15 residues.

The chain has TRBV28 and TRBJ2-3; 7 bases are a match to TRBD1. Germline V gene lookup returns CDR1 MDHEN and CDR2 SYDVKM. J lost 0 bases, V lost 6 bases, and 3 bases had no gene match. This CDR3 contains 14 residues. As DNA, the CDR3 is TGTGCCAGCAGACAGGGGTATAGCACAGATACGCAGTATTTT. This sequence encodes CASRQGYSTDTQYF.

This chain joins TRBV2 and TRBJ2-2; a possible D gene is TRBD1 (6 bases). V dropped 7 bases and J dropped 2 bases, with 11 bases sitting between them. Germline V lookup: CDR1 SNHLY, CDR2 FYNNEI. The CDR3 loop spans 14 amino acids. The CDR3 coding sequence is TGTGCCAGCAAAAGGACAGTCAACACCGGGGAGCTGTTTTTT. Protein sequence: CASKRTVNTGELFF.

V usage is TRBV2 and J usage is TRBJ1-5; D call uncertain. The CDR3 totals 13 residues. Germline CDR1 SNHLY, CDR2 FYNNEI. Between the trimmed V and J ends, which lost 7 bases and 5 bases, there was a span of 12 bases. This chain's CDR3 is CASTEVRHQPQHF. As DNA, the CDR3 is TGTGCCAGCACGGAGGTCCGACATCAGCCCCAGCATTTT.

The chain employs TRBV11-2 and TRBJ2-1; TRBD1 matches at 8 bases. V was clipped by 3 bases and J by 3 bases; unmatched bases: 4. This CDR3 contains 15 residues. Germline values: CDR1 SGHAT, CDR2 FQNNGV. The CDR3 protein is CASSFLQGVYNEQFF. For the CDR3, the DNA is TGTGCCAGCAGCTTCCTACAGGGGGTCTACAATGAGCAGTTCTTC.

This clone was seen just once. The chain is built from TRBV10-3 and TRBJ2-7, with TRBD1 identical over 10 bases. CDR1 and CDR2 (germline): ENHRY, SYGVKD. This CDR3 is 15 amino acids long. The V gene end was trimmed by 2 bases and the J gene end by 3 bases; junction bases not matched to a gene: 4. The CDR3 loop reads CAISERTGGDYEQYF. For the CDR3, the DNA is TGTGCCATCAGTGAGCGGACAGGGGGTGACTACGAGCAGTACTTC.

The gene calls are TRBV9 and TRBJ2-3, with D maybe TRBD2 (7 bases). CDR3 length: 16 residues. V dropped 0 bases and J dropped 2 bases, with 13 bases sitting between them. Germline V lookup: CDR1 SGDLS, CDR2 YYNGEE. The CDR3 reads CASSVGAGANTDTQYF. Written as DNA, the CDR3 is TGTGCCAGCAGCGTAGGTGCGGGGGCCAACACAGATACGCAGTATTTT.

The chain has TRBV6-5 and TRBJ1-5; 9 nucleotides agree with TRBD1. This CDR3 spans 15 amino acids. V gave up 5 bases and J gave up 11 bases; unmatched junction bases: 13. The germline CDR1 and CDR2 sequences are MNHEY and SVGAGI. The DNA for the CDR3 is TGTGCCAGCAGTCTGGGGACAGGGTCACTCGGGGCCCAGCATTTT. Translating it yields CASSLGTGSLGAQHF.